A selection of T cell receptor beta chains follows, all from one sample in a study of T cell changes during pregnancy in multiple sclerosis. Assay used: immunoSEQ multiplex PCR; TCRdb lists only in-frame clones, some missing. The repertoire holds 65,000 to 80,000 clones, with 90% to 95% as singletons. The starting material was peripheral blood, obtained in the second trimester of pregnancy. All receptors derive from a female donor with multiple sclerosis, enrolled in a pregnancy study. Both conserved end residues are part of each CDR3. D genes are given only for firm matches. The listing skips clone size in some rows; elsewhere it reads once, few, many or a size class.

D gene	V gene	J gene	clone size	CDR3 DNA	CDR3 protein
.	TRBV5-1	TRBJ2-2	.	TGCGCCAGCAGCCCCCGGGGGAGGGGGGAGCTGTTTTTT	CASSPRGRGELFF
TRBD2	TRBV9	TRBJ2-3	.	TGTGCCAGCAGCGTAGACGCGAGCGGGGGGGCCCTAGATACGCAGTATTTT	CASSVDASGGALDTQYF
TRBD1	TRBV28	TRBJ1-2	.	TGTGCCAGCAGGACCGGGACAGCCTATGGCTACACCTTC	CASRTGTAYGYTF
TRBD1	TRBV5-1	TRBJ1-4	once	TGCGCCAGCAGCCCCCGGGACAGGGGTGAAAAACTGTTTTTT	CASSPRDRGEKLFF
TRBD2	TRBV11-2	TRBJ2-7	.	TGTGCCAGCAGCGTTTGGACTAGCGGGGTCTACGAGCAGTACTTC	CASSVWTSGVYEQYF
TRBD2	TRBV5-1	TRBJ2-1	once	TGCGCCAGCAGCTCAACCCGACTAGCGGGAACCAACAATGAGCAGTTCTTC	CASSSTRLAGTNNEQFF
TRBD1	TRBV30	TRBJ1-4	.	TGTGCCTGGAGGGGACAGGGGAATGAAAAACTGTTTTTT	CAWRGQGNEKLFF
TRBD1	TRBV7-6	TRBJ2-7	.	TGTGCCAGCAGCTTCGGACAGGGACCATCCTACGAGCAGTACTTC	CASSFGQGPSYEQYF
.	TRBV10-3	TRBJ1-1	.	TGTGCCATCAGTCCGCCCCAGGGGCAGGAGGCTTTCTTT	CAISPPQGQEAFF
TRBD1	TRBV12-5	TRBJ1-2	.	TGTGCTAGTGGAAACGACAGGGGATTTGAGGGCTACACCTTC	CASGNDRGFEGYTF
TRBD1	TRBV18	TRBJ1-2	.	TGTGCCAGCTCACCTGCACAGGGGAGCTATGGCTACACCTTC	CASSPAQGSYGYTF
TRBD1	TRBV7-9	TRBJ1-6	.	TGTGCCAGCAGCCCGTACCGACAGGGAAGAGAGGGTAATTCACCCCTCCACTTT	CASSPYRQGREGNSPLHF
TRBD1	TRBV7-6	TRBJ2-3	.	TGTGCCAGCAGCCTAACCCCAGGACAGGGGCAGACAGATACGCAGTATTTT	CASSLTPGQGQTDTQYF
.	TRBV19	TRBJ2-7	.	TGTGCCAGAATAATGGACAGAGCCTACGAGCAGTACTTC	CARIMDRAYEQYF
.	TRBV5-6	TRBJ1-5	.	TGTGCCAGCAGCTTGGTTGCAGAACCGAATTTTAATCAGCCCCAGCATTTT	CASSLVAEPNFNQPQHF
.	TRBV6-6	TRBJ1-5	few	TGTGCCAGCAGCCCGGGTCAGTATAGCAATCAGCCCCAGCATTTT	CASSPGQYSNQPQHF
TRBD1	TRBV7-9	TRBJ1-5	.	TGTGCCAGCAGCGGACGGACAGGTAATCAGCCCCAGCATTTT	CASSGRTGNQPQHF
TRBD1	TRBV7-8	TRBJ2-7	.	TGTGCCAGCAGCATCCGGACAGGCTACGAGCAGTACTTC	CASSIRTGYEQYF
TRBD1	TRBV6-6	TRBJ1-2	once	TGTGCCAGCAGCACAGGGGAGGAAGGCTACACCTTC	CASSTGEEGYTF
TRBD1	TRBV19	TRBJ2-5	.	TGTGCCAGTAGGCCGGGACAGGCGTACCAAGAGACCCAGTACTTC	CASRPGQAYQETQYF
TRBD2	TRBV7-9	TRBJ2-7	.	TGTGCCAGCAGCTTAGGGCTAGCGGGGGGCTACGAGCAGTACTTC	CASSLGLAGGYEQYF
TRBD1	TRBV29-1	TRBJ1-3	.	TGCAGCGTCAGGACAGGGACCGACTCTGGAAACACCATATATTTT	CSVRTGTDSGNTIYF
TRBD1	TRBV15	TRBJ1-5	.	TGTGCCACCAGCAGAGATCGACAGGGTCAGCCCCAGCATTTT	CATSRDRQGQPQHF
TRBD2	TRBV29-1	TRBJ2-1	.	TGCAGCGCGGTCCCGGGACTAGCGGGGGGGCCCTACAATGAGCAGTTCTTC	CSAVPGLAGGPYNEQFF
TRBD2	TRBV5-1	TRBJ2-1	.	TGCGCCAGCAGCTTATCTCGGACTAGTCCCTACAATGAGCAGTTCTTC	CASSLSRTSPYNEQFF